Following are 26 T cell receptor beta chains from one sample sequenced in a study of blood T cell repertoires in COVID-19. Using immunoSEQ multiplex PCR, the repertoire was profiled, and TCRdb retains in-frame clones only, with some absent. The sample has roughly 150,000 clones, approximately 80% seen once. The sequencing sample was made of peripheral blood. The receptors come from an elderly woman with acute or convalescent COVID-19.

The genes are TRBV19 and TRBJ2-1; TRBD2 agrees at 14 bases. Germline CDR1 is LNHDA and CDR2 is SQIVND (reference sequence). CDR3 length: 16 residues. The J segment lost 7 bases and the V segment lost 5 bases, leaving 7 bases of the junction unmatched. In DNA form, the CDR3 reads TGTGCCAGTAGTCCCCGGACTAGCGGGAGGTTAAATGAGCAGTTCTTC. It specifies CASSPRTSGRLNEQFF.

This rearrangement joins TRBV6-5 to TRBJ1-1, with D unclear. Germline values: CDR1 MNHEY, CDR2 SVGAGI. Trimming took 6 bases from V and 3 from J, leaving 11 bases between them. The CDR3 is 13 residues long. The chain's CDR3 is CASRSGLHTEAFF. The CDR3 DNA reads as TGTGCCAGCAGATCCGGACTGCACACTGAAGCTTTCTTT.

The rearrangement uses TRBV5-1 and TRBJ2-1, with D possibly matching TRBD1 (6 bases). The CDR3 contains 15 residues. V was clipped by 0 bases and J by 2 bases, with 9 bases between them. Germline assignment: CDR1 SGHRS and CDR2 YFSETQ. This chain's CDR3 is CASSLGRDTYNEQFF. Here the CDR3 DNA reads TGCGCCAGCAGCTTGGGCCGGGACACCTACAATGAGCAGTTCTTC.

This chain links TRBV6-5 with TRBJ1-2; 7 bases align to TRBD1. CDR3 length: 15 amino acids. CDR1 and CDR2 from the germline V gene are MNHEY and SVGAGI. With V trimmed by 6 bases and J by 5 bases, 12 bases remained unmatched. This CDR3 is CASREPGRGLYGYTF. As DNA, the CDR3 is TGTGCCAGCAGGGAGCCGGGTAGGGGGCTTTATGGCTACACCTTC.

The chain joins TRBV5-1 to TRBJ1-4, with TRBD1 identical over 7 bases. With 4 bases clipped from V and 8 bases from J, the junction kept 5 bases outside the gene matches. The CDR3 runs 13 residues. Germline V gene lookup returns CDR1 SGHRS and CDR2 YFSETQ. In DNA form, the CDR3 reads TGCGCCAGCAGCGACAGGGTGGAGGAAAAACTGTTTTTT. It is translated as CASSDRVEEKLFF.

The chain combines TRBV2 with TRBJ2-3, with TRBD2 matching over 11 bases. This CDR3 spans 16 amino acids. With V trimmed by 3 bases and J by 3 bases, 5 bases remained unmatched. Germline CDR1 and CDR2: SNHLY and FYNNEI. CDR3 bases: TGTGCCAGCAGTGAGTTGGGACTAGCGGATACAGATACGCAGTATTTT. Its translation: CASSELGLADTDTQYF.

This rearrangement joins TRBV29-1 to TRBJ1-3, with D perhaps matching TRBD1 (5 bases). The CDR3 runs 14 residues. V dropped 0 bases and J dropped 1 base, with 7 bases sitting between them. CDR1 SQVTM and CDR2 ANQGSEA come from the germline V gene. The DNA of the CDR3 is TGCAGCGTTGAAGACAGGGCGTCTGGAAACACCATATATTTT. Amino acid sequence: CSVEDRASGNTIYF.

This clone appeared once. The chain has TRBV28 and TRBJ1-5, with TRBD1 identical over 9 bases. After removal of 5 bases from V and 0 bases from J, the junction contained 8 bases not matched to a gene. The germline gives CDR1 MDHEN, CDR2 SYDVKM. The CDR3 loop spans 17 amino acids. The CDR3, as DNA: TGTGCCAGCAGTCCAGGGACAGGGTACTATAGCAATCAGCCCCAGCATTTT. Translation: CASSPGTGYYSNQPQHF.

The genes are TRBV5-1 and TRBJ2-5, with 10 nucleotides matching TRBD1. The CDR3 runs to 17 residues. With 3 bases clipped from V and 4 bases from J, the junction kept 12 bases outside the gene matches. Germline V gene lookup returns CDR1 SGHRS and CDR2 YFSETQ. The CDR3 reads CASSWEGGQGRRETQYF. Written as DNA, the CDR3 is TGCGCCAGCAGCTGGGAGGGGGGACAGGGGCGTCGAGAGACCCAGTACTTC.

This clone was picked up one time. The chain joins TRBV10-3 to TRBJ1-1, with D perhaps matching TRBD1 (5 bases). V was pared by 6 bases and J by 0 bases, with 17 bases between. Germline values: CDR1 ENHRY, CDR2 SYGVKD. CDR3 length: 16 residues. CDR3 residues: CAIRAGPIMMNTEAFF. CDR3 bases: TGTGCCATCAGGGCGGGACCAATAATGATGAACACTGAAGCTTTCTTT.

For the CDR3, the DNA is TGTGCCTGGATCCCCGGACAGGGAGAAGCTTTCTTT. Encoded protein: CAWIPGQGEAFF. This chain joins TRBV30 and TRBJ1-1; 8 bases match TRBD1. Germline V lookup: CDR1 GTSNPN, CDR2 SVGIG (reference sequence). This CDR3 is built from 12 residues. The J segment lost 8 bases and the V segment lost 4 bases, leaving 6 bases of the junction unmatched.

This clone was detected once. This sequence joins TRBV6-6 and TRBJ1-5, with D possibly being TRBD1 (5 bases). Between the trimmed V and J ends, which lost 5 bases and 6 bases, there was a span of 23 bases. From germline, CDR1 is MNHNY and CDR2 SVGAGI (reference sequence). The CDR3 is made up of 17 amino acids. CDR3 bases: TGTGCCAGCAGTCCCCCCCGAGGAGGCCGGAGGGGTCAGCCCCAGCATTTT. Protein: CASSPPRGGRRGQPQHF.

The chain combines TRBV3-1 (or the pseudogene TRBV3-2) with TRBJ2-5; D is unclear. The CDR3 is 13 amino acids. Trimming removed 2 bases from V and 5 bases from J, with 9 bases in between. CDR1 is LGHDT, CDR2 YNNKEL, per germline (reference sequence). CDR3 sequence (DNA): TGTGCCAGCAGCCAATTTGCTCGGGAGACCCAGTACTTC. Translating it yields CASSQFARETQYF.

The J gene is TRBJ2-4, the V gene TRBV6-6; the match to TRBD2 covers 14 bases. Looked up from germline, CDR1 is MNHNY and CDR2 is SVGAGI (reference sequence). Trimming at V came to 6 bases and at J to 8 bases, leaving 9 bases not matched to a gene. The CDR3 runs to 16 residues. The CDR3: CASRTSGRAMVDIQYF. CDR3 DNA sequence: TGTGCCAGCAGGACTAGCGGGAGGGCCATGGTGGACATTCAGTACTTC.

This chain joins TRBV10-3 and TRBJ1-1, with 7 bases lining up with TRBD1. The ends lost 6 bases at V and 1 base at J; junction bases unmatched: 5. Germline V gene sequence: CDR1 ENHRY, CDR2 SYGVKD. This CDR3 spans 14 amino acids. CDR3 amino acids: CAISRDSSNTEAFF. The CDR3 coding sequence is TGTGCCATCAGCCGGGACAGCTCGAACACTGAAGCTTTCTTT.

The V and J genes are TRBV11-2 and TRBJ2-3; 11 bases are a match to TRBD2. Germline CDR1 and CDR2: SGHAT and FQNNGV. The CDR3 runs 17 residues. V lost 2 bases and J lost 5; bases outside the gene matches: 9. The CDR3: CASSLLPSGGKGDTQYF. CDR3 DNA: TGTGCCAGCAGCTTATTACCTAGCGGGGGGAAAGGAGATACGCAGTATTTT.

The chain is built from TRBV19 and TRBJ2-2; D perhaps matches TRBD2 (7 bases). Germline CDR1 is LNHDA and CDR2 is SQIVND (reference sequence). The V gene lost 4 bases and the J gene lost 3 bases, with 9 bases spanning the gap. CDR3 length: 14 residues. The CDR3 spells CASSRGGYTGELFF. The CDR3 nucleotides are TGTGCCAGTAGTAGGGGGGGCTACACCGGGGAGCTGTTTTTT.

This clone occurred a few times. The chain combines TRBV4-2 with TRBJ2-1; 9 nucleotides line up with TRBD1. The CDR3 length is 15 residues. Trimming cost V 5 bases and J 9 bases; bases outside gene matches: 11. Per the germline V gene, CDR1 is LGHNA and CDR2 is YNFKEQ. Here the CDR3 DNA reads TGTGCCAGCAGCACCCGGACAGGGGCCTCAGTTGAGCAGTTCTTC. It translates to CASSTRTGASVEQFF.

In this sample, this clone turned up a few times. The CDR3 region has the DNA TGCAGCGTTGAGCGGGGGAACTCCTACAATGAGCAGTTCTTC. Protein sequence: CSVERGNSYNEQFF. The rearrangement uses TRBV29-1 and TRBJ2-1, with 7 bases aligning to TRBD2. Germline V gene sequence: CDR1 SQVTM, CDR2 ANQGSEA. The trim removed 3 bases at V and 0 bases at J, leaving 2 bases unmatched. This CDR3 has 14 residues.

The CDR3 sequence: CASSLGRTMGEQYF. The CDR3 nucleotides read TGCGCCAGCAGCTTGGGGCGGACAATGGGGGAGCAGTACTTC. The chain carries TRBV5-1 and TRBJ2-7, with D tentatively TRBD1 (5 bases). The CDR3 spans 14 residues. V lost 0 bases, J lost 7 bases, and 14 bases lay in between. Per germline, CDR1 SGHRS and CDR2 YFSETQ.

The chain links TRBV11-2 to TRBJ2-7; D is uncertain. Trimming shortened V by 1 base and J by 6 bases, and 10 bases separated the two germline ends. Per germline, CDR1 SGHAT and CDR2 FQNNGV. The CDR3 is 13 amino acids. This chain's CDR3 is CASSLGMAFEQYF. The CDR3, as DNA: TGTGCCAGCAGCTTAGGAATGGCTTTCGAGCAGTACTTC.

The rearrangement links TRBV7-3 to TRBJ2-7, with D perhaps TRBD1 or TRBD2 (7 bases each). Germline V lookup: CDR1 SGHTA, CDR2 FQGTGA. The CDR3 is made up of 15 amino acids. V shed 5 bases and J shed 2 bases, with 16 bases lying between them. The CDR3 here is CASSVSGTDPYEQYF. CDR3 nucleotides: TGTGCCAGCAGCGTAAGCGGGACAGATCCCTACGAGCAGTACTTC.

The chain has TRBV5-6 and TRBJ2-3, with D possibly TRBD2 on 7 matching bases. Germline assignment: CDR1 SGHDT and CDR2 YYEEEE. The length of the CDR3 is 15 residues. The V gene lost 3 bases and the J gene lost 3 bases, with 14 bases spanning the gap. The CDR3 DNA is TGTGCCAGCAGCTGGGGGGGCACGAGGACAGATACGCAGTATTTT. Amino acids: CASSWGGTRTDTQYF. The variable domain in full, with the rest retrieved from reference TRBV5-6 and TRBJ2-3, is DAGVTQSPTHLIKTRGQQVTLRCSPKSGHDTVSWYQQALGQGPQFIFQYYEEEERQRGNFPDRFSGHQFPNYSSELNVNALLLGDSALYLCASSWGGTRTDTQYFGPGTRLTVL.

The CDR3 spells CASREQGAPNYGYTF. DNA for the CDR3: TGTGCCAGCAGAGAACAGGGGGCGCCCAACTATGGCTACACCTTC. This rearrangement joins TRBV27 to TRBJ1-2; TRBD1 matches at 9 bases. V was pared by 6 bases and J by 2 bases, with 7 bases of the junction left unmatched. The CDR3 loop spans 15 amino acids. The germline gives CDR1 MNHEY, CDR2 SMNVEV (reference sequence).

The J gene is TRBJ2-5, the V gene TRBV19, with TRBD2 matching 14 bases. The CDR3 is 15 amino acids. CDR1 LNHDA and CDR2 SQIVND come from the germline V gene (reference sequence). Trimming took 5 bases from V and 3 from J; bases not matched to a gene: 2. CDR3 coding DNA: TGTGCCAGTAGTCCGGGACTAGCGGGAGAAGAGACCCAGTACTTC. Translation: CASSPGLAGEETQYF.

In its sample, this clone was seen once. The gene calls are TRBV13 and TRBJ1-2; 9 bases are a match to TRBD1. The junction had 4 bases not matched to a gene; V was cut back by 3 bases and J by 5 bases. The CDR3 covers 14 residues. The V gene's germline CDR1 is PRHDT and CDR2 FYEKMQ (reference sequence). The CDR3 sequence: CASSFRDRVYGYTF. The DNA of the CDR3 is TGTGCCAGCAGCTTTCGGGACAGGGTGTATGGCTACACCTTC.